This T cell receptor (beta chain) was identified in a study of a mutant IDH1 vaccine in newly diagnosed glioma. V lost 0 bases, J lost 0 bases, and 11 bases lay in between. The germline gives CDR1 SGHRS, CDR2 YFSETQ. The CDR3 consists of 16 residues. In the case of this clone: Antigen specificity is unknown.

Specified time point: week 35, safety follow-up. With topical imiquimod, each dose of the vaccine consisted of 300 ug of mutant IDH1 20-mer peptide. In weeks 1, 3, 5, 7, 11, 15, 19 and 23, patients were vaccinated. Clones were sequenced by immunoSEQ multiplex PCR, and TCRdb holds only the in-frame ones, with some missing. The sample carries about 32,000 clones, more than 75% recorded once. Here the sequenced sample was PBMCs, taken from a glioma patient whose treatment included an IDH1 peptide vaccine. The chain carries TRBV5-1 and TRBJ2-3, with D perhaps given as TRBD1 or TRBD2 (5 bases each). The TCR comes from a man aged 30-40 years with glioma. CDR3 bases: TGCGCCAGCAGCTTGGGGGACGGGTTGAGCACAGATACGCAGTATTTT. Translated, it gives CASSLGDGLSTDTQYF.